This T cell receptor (beta chain) came from a study of blood T cells in healthy people across ages. Overall study: Template switching caught about one barcoded beta molecule for each two T cells. Study-wide points: Long-lived and aged donors differed, with more naive CD4+ cells and higher diversity in the long-lived. Expanded clonotype changes were possibly confounded by unknown donor CMV status.

Germline loops: CDR1 SGHRS, CDR2 YFSETQ. The CDR3 length is 12 residues. The use of a sample-barcoded 5' primer and a J-beta primer mix characterized a second PCR of 7 to 11 cycles. TCRdb passed the 5' RACE reads through MiXCR, listing each CDR3 protein once. Of over 750,000 distinct CDR3 sequences in the sample, more than 20% are singletons; the top ten hold more than 7.5%. Worth noting for this clonotype: Its antigen remains unknown.

A further study also used this sample, focusing on T cells of mothers and their children.

This receptor was identified in a boy between 10 and 17 years old in good health. V usage is TRBV5-1 and J usage is TRBJ2-5; 15 bases match TRBD2. Matching the DNA end better, TRBJ2-1 makes the J call doubtful. What was sequenced was blood. The CDR3: CASAGLAGGQFF. The CDR3, as DNA: TGCGCCAGCGCGGGACTAGCGGGAGGGCAGTTCTTC.